This is a list of T cell receptor beta chains from one sample in a study of beta chain features in type 1 diabetes. The assay was immunoSEQ multiplex PCR, and TCRdb's table has in-frame clones only and misses some. The profile shows 200,000 to 250,000 clones, about 14% of them singletons. Sequenced: naive CD4+ T cells from blood. Receptors were obtained from a man younger than 45 with type 1 diabetes. Each CDR3 is given with its conserved first and last residue. The D gene is left open where the match is weak. Size values are once, few and many counts, or a class for expanded clones, and some rows have none.

d_gene	j_gene	v_gene	abundance	CDR3aa	CDR3nt
-	TRBJ2-1	TRBV2	few	CASSVGASGNEQFF	TGTGCCAGCTCTGTGGGGGCTAGCGGCAATGAGCAGTTCTTC
-	TRBJ1-5	TRBV27	-	CASSSRTANQPQHF	TGTGCCAGCAGTTCGCGGACAGCTAATCAGCCCCAGCATTTT
-	TRBJ1-6	TRBV2	-	CATLEGSGMGSPLHF	TGTGCCACCCTCGAGGGTTCGGGGATGGGTTCACCCCTCCACTTT
TRBD2	TRBJ2-2	TRBV11-2	few	CASRKPGGPIGGELFF	TGTGCCAGCAGAAAGCCGGGAGGGCCTATTGGCGGGGAGCTGTTTTTT
TRBD2	TRBJ2-1	TRBV5-1	few	CASRLAPNNEQFF	TGCGCCAGTCGACTAGCGCCGAACAATGAGCAGTTCTTC
TRBD2	TRBJ2-3	TRBV5-6	-	CASSTSGGGDTQYF	TGTGCCAGCAGCACTAGCGGGGGAGGAGATACGCAGTATTTT
TRBD1	TRBJ1-1	TRBV5-6	few	CASSFTGGTEAFF	TGTGCCAGCAGCTTTACAGGGGGCACTGAAGCTTTCTTT
-	TRBJ2-7	TRBV11-2	-	CASSLDRGLGEQYF	TGTGCCAGCAGCTTAGATAGGGGACTCGGTGAGCAGTACTTC
TRBD1	TRBJ1-1	TRBV30	-	CAWNMGTENTEAFF	TGTGCCTGGAATATGGGGACAGAGAACACTGAAGCTTTCTTT
TRBD1	TRBJ2-1	TRBV6-5	-	CASSSTGWEYEQFF	TGTGCCAGCAGTTCGACAGGGTGGGAATATGAGCAGTTCTTC
TRBD2	TRBJ2-7	TRBV18	-	CASSPPSGSTNEQYF	TGTGCCAGCTCACCCCCTAGCGGCTCGACCAACGAGCAGTACTTC
-	TRBJ1-5	TRBV4-1	-	CASSQQGGSNQPQHF	TGCGCCAGCAGCCAACAGGGAGGCAGCAATCAGCCCCAGCATTTT
-	TRBJ2-7	TRBV30	-	CAWSVAGSYEQYF	TGTGCCTGGAGTGTCGCGGGAAGCTACGAGCAGTACTTC
-	TRBJ2-5	TRBV11-2	few	CASSRTLLETQYF	TGTGCCAGCAGCAGGACTTTGCTCGAGACCCAGTACTTC
TRBD2	TRBJ2-7	TRBV9	-	CASSVGLAGGQYF	TGTGCCAGCAGCGTAGGGCTAGCGGGAGGGCAGTACTTC
-	TRBJ2-5	TRBV5-4	-	CATQGVGETQYF	TGTGCCACCCAGGGTGTGGGAGAGACCCAGTACTTC
-	TRBJ2-6	TRBV25-1	-	CASSSSGANVLTF	TGTGCCAGCAGTTCTTCTGGGGCCAACGTCCTGACTTTC
-	TRBJ2-6	TRBV5-8	-	CASSFNRASGANVLTF	TGTGCCAGCAGCTTTAACAGGGCCTCTGGGGCCAACGTCCTGACTTTC
TRBD2	TRBJ2-7	TRBV5-1	few	CASSDSGSSYEQYF	TGCGCCAGCAGCGATAGCGGGAGCTCCTACGAGCAGTACTTC
-	TRBJ2-5	TRBV5-1	few	CASSLNLDYAFQETQYF	TGCGCCAGCAGCTTAAACCTGGACTACGCCTTCCAAGAGACCCAGTACTTC
TRBD1	TRBJ1-5	TRBV6-6	few	CASSRTGGYQPQHF	TGTGCCAGCAGCAGGACAGGGGGCTATCAGCCCCAGCATTTT
-	TRBJ1-5	TRBV2	-	CASSERENQPQHF	TGTGCCAGCAGTGAACGGGAAAATCAGCCCCAGCATTTT
TRBD1	TRBJ1-1	TRBV18	few	CASSPRQGENTEAFF	TGTGCCAGCTCACCACGACAGGGGGAGAACACTGAAGCTTTCTTT
TRBD1	TRBJ1-2	TRBV7-9	-	CASSYRGPDYGYTF	TGTGCCAGCAGTTACAGGGGGCCTGACTATGGCTACACCTTC
-	TRBJ2-1	TRBV7-9	-	CASSPQGYDYNEQFF	TGTGCCAGCAGCCCCCAGGGTTACGACTACAATGAGCAGTTCTTC
TRBD1	TRBJ2-2	TRBV5-1	-	CASSLGRDRYTGELFF	TGCGCCAGCAGCTTGGGACGGGACAGGTACACCGGGGAGCTGTTTTTT
-	TRBJ1-6	TRBV6-1	few	CASSEALFGSSPLHF	TGTGCCAGCAGTGAAGCGCTGTTCGGGAGTTCACCCCTCCACTTT
TRBD2	TRBJ2-1	TRBV7-8	-	CASSSVGTSGVNEQFF	TGTGCCAGCAGCTCTGTAGGGACTAGCGGGGTCAATGAGCAGTTCTTC
TRBD1	TRBJ1-2	TRBV7-9	-	CASSGTGGNYGYTF	TGTGCCAGCAGCGGGACAGGGGGAAACTATGGCTACACCTTC
-	TRBJ1-5	TRBV2	-	CASSDGQGHQPQHF	TGTGCCAGCAGTGACGGTCAGGGTCATCAGCCCCAGCATTTT
-	TRBJ2-3	TRBV7-8	few	CASSLGGVQGTQYF	TGTGCCAGCAGCTTAGGCGGGGTGCAGGGTACGCAGTATTTT